These 14 T cell receptor beta chains share one sample of origin, sequenced in a study of T cells in Graves' hyperthyroidism and ophthalmopathy. RNA transcripts gave rise to amplified TCR beta CDR3 regions. The HTBI primer set was used in a first-round RT-PCR of the TCR CDR3. TCRdb itself ran the multiplex PCR reads through MiXCR, one entry per CDR3 protein. Of about 380,000 distinct CDR3 sequences in the sample, about 18% are singletons; the top ten hold over 35%. Sequencing was done on a sample of blood. These receptors were taken from a man in his late teens or twenties with Graves' ophthalmopathy.

To note about this clonotype: A read error may account for a junction end that differs from germline. The gene calls are TRBV12-3 or TRBV12-4 and TRBJ1-1; tentative D call: TRBD1 (5 bases). This CDR3 spans 15 amino acids. CDR3: CAGSLGGGGETEAFF. In nucleotides, the CDR3 is TGTGCCGGCAGTTTAGGCGGGGGAGGGGAAACTGAAGCTTTCTTT.

This clonotype was observed once. The chain couples TRBV28 to TRBJ1-3; D is unclear. V lost 1 base, J lost 3 bases, and 13 bases lay in between. The germline V gene has CDR1 MDHEN and CDR2 SYDVKM. CDR3 length equals 16 residues. CDR3 amino acids: CASSLSGRSFGNTIYF. The CDR3 DNA sequence: TGTGCCAGCAGTTTATCGGGCAGGTCTTTTGGAAACACCATATATTTT.

The chain combines TRBV24-1 with TRBJ2-3; 9 nucleotides align to TRBD1. CDR3 length equals 16 residues. CDR1 is KGHDR, CDR2 SFDVKD, per germline. The trim removed 3 bases at V and 4 bases at J, leaving 7 bases unmatched. The CDR3 loop reads CATSDHRQGGADTQYF. The CDR3 coding sequence is TGTGCCACCAGTGATCACAGACAGGGGGGGGCAGATACGCAGTATTTT.

This clonotype was counted many times. V gene TRBV3-1 combines with J gene TRBJ2-2; D ambiguous. Germline loops: CDR1 LGHDT, CDR2 YNNKEL (reference sequence). The CDR3 spans 13 residues. Trimming took 2 bases from V and 5 from J, leaving 6 bases between them. The CDR3 bases are TGTGCCAGCAGCCAAAGTGGGACCGGGGAGCTGTTTTTT. It yields the protein CASSQSGTGELFF.

This clonotype was observed at least ten times. V usage is TRBV5-8 and J usage is TRBJ1-3, with 8 bases fitting TRBD1. With 4 bases clipped from V and 4 bases from J, the junction kept 10 bases outside the gene matches. This CDR3 is built from 16 residues. The germline V gene encodes CDR1 SGHTS and CDR2 YDEGEE. The CDR3, as DNA: TGTGCCAGCAGCCTACTCTCGACAGGGGCGGGAAACACCATATATTTT. This translates into CASSLLSTGAGNTIYF.

This clonotype was counted between two and nine times. This chain joins TRBV11-3 and TRBJ2-6; no firm D call. Trimming took off 5 bases at V and 0 bases at J, with 14 bases between the two ends. The CDR3 runs to 17 residues. The germline V gene encodes CDR1 SGHNT and CDR2 YENEEA. For the CDR3, the DNA is TGTGCCAGCAGCCCGAGCCAAAAGGGCTCTGGGGCCAACGTCCTGACTTTC. This encodes CASSPSQKGSGANVLTF. The variable domain in full, with the rest retrieved from reference TRBV11-3 and TRBJ2-6, is EAGVVQSPRYKIIEKKQPVAFWCNPISGHNTLYWYLQNLGQGPELLIRYENEEAVDDSQLPKDRFSAERLKGVDSTLKIQPAELGDSAVYLCASSPSQKGSGANVLTFGAGSRLTVL.

This clonotype has a handful of counts. In DNA form, the CDR3 reads TGCGCCAGCAGCTTTGGACAGGGGGTTGCAACTAATGAAAAACTGTTTTTT. Translated, it gives CASSFGQGVATNEKLFF. The chain joins TRBV5-1 to TRBJ1-4; 10 bases map to TRBD1. The CDR3 extends over 17 amino acids. V lost 2 bases and J lost 0; bases outside the gene matches: 4. Germline V gene sequence: CDR1 SGHRS, CDR2 YFSETQ.

The V gene is TRBV2, the J gene TRBJ1-5, with D unclear. Germline-derived CDR1 and CDR2 are SNHLY and FYNNEI. CDR3 length: 14 residues. The germline V and J ends were trimmed by 2 bases and 2 bases, with 7 bases remaining between them. The CDR3 loop reads CASSETEGNQPQHF. In nucleotides, the CDR3 is TGTGCCAGCAGTGAAACGGAGGGCAATCAGCCCCAGCATTTT.

This chain joins TRBV13 and TRBJ1-5; D may be TRBD1 (5 bases). Germline-derived CDR1 and CDR2 are PRHDT and FYEKMQ (reference sequence). V lost 5 bases and J 2 bases, leaving 13 bases between the germline ends. The CDR3 covers 15 residues. The CDR3 region is CASSTRERGNQPQHF. Here the CDR3 DNA reads TGTGCCAGCAGCACCAGGGAGCGGGGCAATCAGCCCCAGCATTTT. Together with reference TRBV13 and TRBJ1-5, the CDR3 gives the full variable domain: AAGVIQSPRHLIKEKRETATLKCYPIPRHDTVYWYQQGPGQDPQFLISFYEKMQSDKGSIPDRFSAQQFSDYHSELNMSSLELGDSALYFCASSTRERGNQPQHFGDGTRLSIL.

This clonotype was recorded many times. The chain uses TRBV11-2 and TRBJ2-1, with D perhaps being TRBD1 or TRBD2 (5 bases each). V lost 5 bases and J 0 bases, leaving 20 bases between the germline ends. This CDR3 contains 18 residues. CDR1 and CDR2 from the germline V gene are SGHAT and FQNNGV. CDR3 protein: CASSTPPRADSSYNEQFF. In DNA, the CDR3 is TGTGCCAGCAGCACCCCCCCGAGGGCAGACAGCTCCTACAATGAGCAGTTCTTC.

This clonotype was seen repeatedly, ten times or more. The genes are TRBV7-2 and TRBJ1-3, with D unclear. CDR1 is SGHTA, CDR2 FQGNSA, per germline. The V end was cut by 1 base, the J end by 2 bases, with 12 bases between. CDR3 length: 16 amino acids. The CDR3 loop is CASSLVDPGTGNTIYF. As DNA, the CDR3 is TGTGCCAGCAGCTTAGTAGATCCGGGGACTGGAAACACCATATATTTT.

Many counts were recorded for this clonotype. The V and J genes are TRBV2 and TRBJ1-4, with D perhaps TRBD1 (6 bases). The CDR3 contains 13 residues. Germline loops: CDR1 SNHLY, CDR2 FYNNEI. V lost 11 bases and J lost 4, with 14 bases in between. CDR3 DNA: TGTGCCTGCCCGGACAGACTTAATGAAAAACTGTTTTTT. The encoded protein is CACPDRLNEKLFF. Combining the CDR3 with reference TRBV2 and TRBJ1-4 gives the whole variable domain EPEVTQTPSHQVTQMGQEVILRCVPISNHLYFYWYRQILGQKVEFLVSFYNNEISEKSEIFDDQFSVERPDGSNFTLKIRSTKLEDSAMYFCACPDRLNEKLFFGSGTQLSVL.

This clonotype was recorded at least ten times. The chain is built from TRBV5-1 and TRBJ2-7; D remains ambiguous. V dropped 0 bases and J dropped 5 bases, with 6 bases sitting between them. Germline V gives CDR1 SGHRS, CDR2 YFSETQ. The CDR3 has 12 amino acids. CDR3 nucleotides: TGCGCCAGCAGCTTGGTGGGGAACGAGCAGTACTTC. Amino acid sequence: CASSLVGNEQYF.

The chain recombines TRBV19 with TRBJ2-1; no firm D call. Trimming shortened V by 6 bases and J by 3 bases, and 9 bases separated the two germline ends. Germline CDR1 is LNHDA and CDR2 is SQIVND (reference sequence). This CDR3 comprises 13 residues. CDR3 sequence reads: CASSMGLYNEQFF. CDR3 DNA: TGTGCCAGTAGCATGGGCCTCTACAATGAGCAGTTCTTC.